These 21 T cell receptor beta chains were sequenced from one sample in a study of early T cells in non-severe SARS-CoV-2 infection. One entry per CDR3 protein, called by TCRdb with MiXCR from the 5' RACE reads. Among roughly 47,000 distinct CDR3 sequences listed, less than 30% were seen once. The material was whole blood, obtained at baseline. Receptors were obtained from an adult who was a healthcare worker with PCR-confirmed SARS-CoV-2 infection or an uninfected control (not recorded which).

This clonotype has a handful of counts. This chain links TRBV13 with TRBJ1-1; D is undetermined. From germline, CDR1 is PRHDT and CDR2 FYEKMQ (reference sequence). CDR3 length: 14 residues. V lost 6 bases to trimming and J lost 4 bases, with 15 bases between them. CDR3 in amino acids: CASSPRPGLTEAFF. The CDR3 DNA sequence: TGTGCCAGCAGTCCTCGTCCAGGCCTCACTGAAGCTTTCTTT.

This clonotype was detected a few times. This chain joins TRBV4-3 and TRBJ2-3; D remains ambiguous. CDR1 is LGHNA and CDR2 is YSLEER in the germline V gene. V lost 4 bases and J lost 1, with 6 bases in between. This CDR3 has 13 amino acids. CDR3 bases: TGCGCCAGCAGCCGTGTCCGCACAGATACGCAGTATTTT. This sequence encodes CASSRVRTDTQYF.

J is TRBJ2-7 and V is TRBV5-5; TRBD1 matches 8 bases. Germline CDR1 SGHKS, CDR2 YYEKEE (reference sequence). This CDR3 comprises 15 residues. V was clipped by 3 bases and J by 3 bases; unmatched bases: 8. This CDR3 reads CASSSDRGLFYEQYF. CDR3 DNA: TGTGCCAGCAGCTCTGACAGGGGTCTTTTCTACGAGCAGTACTTC. Using reference TRBV5-5 and TRBJ2-7 for the parts outside the CDR3, the full variable domain is DAGVTQSPTHLIKTRGQQVTLRCSPISGHKSVSWYQQVLGQGPQFIFQYYEKEERGRGNFPDRFSARQFPNYSSELNVNALLLGDSALYLCASSSDRGLFYEQYFGPGTRLTVT.

This clonotype is medium-sized in the sample. The rearrangement links TRBV20-1 to TRBJ1-2; D might be TRBD1 (6 bases). V lost 8 bases, J lost 6 bases, and 19 bases lay in between. The germline V gene has CDR1 DFQATT and CDR2 SNEGSKA (reference sequence). This CDR3 contains 13 residues. CDR3 amino acids: CSSGGGAADGYTF. For the CDR3, the DNA is TGCAGTTCTGGCGGGGGCGCAGCTGATGGCTACACCTTC.

The genes are TRBV7-9 and TRBJ2-3; the match to TRBD2 covers 14 bases. Trimming at V came to 4 bases and at J to 5 bases, leaving 11 bases not matched to a gene. CDR1 SEHNR and CDR2 FQNEAQ come from the germline V gene (reference sequence). The CDR3 extends over 18 amino acids. CDR3 DNA: TGTGCCAGCAGCTCCGAGGCGACTAGCGGGGGGGGCAGAGATACGCAGTATTTT. It codes for CASSSEATSGGGRDTQYF.

This chain uses TRBV30 with TRBJ2-7; 8 bases line up with TRBD1. The junction had 4 bases not matched to a gene; V was cut back by 0 bases and J by 3 bases. The CDR3 consists of 14 residues. CDR1 and CDR2 (germline): GTSNPN, SVGIG (reference sequence). The CDR3 loop is CAWSVGQGGYEQYF. CDR3 coding DNA: TGTGCCTGGAGTGTCGGACAGGGAGGCTACGAGCAGTACTTC.

The V gene is TRBV25-1, the J gene TRBJ1-1; TRBD1 is a possible D gene (5 bases). V dropped 5 bases and J dropped 5 bases, with 15 bases sitting between them. This CDR3 is 14 amino acids long. Germline assignment: CDR1 MGHDK and CDR2 SYGVNS. The CDR3 region has the DNA TGTGCCAGCAGTATTAGGGGTTCTAGTACTGAAGCTTTCTTT. It translates to CASSIRGSSTEAFF.

This chain links TRBV5-4 with TRBJ2-3; tentatively, D is TRBD1 (5 bases). The CDR3 contains 18 residues. Between the trimmed V and J ends, which lost 4 bases and 2 bases, there was a span of 23 bases. Germline CDR1 reads SGHNT; CDR2 reads YYREEE (reference sequence). The CDR3 DNA follows: TGTGCCAGCAGCACCGAACCACCCAGGGTCAGGCCCACAGATACGCAGTATTTT. This encodes CASSTEPPRVRPTDTQYF.

The V call is TRBV11-2, the J call TRBJ2-3; 7 bases are shared with TRBD2. V lost 5 bases, J lost 2 bases, and 13 bases stayed unmatched. This CDR3 has 17 amino acids. From germline, CDR1 is SGHAT and CDR2 FQNNGV. The CDR3 sequence: CASSAGGGGTLTDTQYF. The CDR3, as DNA: TGTGCCAGCAGCGCCGGCGGCGGGGGAACACTCACAGATACGCAGTATTTT.

DNA for the CDR3: TGTGCCAGCAGTTACTCTGAGGACGGAACCTACGAGCAGTACTTC. Protein sequence: CASSYSEDGTYEQYF. The chain has TRBV6-2 or TRBV6-3 and TRBJ2-7; no definite D call. The CDR3 covers 15 residues. The germline V gene has CDR1 MNHEY and CDR2 SVGEGT. V gave up 0 bases and J gave up 2 bases, with 11 bases separating them.

V is TRBV18 and J is TRBJ2-5, with TRBD1 identical over 8 bases. The V and J ends lost 3 bases and 5 bases, in that order; junction bases with no gene match: 2. The CDR3 has 13 amino acids. From germline, CDR1 is KGHSH and CDR2 LQKENI. DNA of the CDR3: TGTGCCAGCTCACCGGACAGGGCGGAGACCCAGTACTTC. It yields the protein CASSPDRAETQYF.

This clonotype has a count of ten or more. This rearrangement joins TRBV7-3 to TRBJ2-5; the D gene is possibly TRBD1 (5 bases). The V end was cut by 3 bases, the J end by 2 bases, with 7 bases between. Germline V CDR1 and CDR2: SGHTA, FQGTGA. The CDR3 length is 13 residues. CDR3: CASSFQGQETQYF. The CDR3 nucleotides are TGTGCCAGCAGCTTTCAGGGTCAAGAGACCCAGTACTTC.

The J gene is TRBJ1-1, the V gene TRBV14, with 7 bases aligning to TRBD1. Germline trimming cut 7 bases from V and 7 bases from J; bases unmatched to any gene: 21. This CDR3 spans 17 amino acids. Germline V gene data show CDR1 as SGHDN and CDR2 as FVKESK. The CDR3 protein is CASTPIPGQTRGNEAFF. The CDR3 DNA follows: TGTGCCAGCACCCCCATTCCGGGACAGACGAGGGGGAATGAAGCTTTCTTT.

In its sample, this clonotype was seen a few times. The V gene is TRBV20-1, the J gene TRBJ2-7, with a possible D match to TRBD1 (6 bases). The CDR3 spans 12 residues. Per the germline V gene, CDR1 is DFQATT and CDR2 is SNEGSKA (reference sequence). The V and J ends lost 3 bases and 4 bases respectively, with 10 bases between them. The CDR3 DNA is TGCAGTGCTAGTCCCAGGGGATACGAGCAGTACTTC. This sequence encodes CSASPRGYEQYF.

This clonotype was found a few times. The chain carries TRBV14 and TRBJ2-2, with TRBD2 matching 10 bases. The V gene's germline CDR1 is SGHDN and CDR2 FVKESK. Trimming at V came to 1 base and at J to 4 bases, leaving 3 bases not matched to a gene. CDR3 length: 16 residues. The CDR3 DNA is TGTGCCAGCAGCCAAGCCAGCGGGGGGGCCACCGGGGAGCTGTTTTTT. This codes for CASSQASGGATGELFF.

The gene calls are TRBV6-5 and TRBJ1-1, with D possibly matching TRBD1 (5 bases). Germline V lookup: CDR1 MNHEY, CDR2 SVGAGI. The ends were cut back, 4 bases at V and 10 bases at J, with 16 bases in the middle. CDR3 length equals 13 residues. Written as DNA, the CDR3 is TGTGCCAGCAGTTCCCCCAGCTTTAGGGGAGCTTTCTTT. Amino acid sequence: CASSSPSFRGAFF.

This clonotype was seen only a few times. The chain couples TRBV4-2 to TRBJ2-3, with TRBD1 identical over 8 bases. J was trimmed by 1 base and V by 3 bases; bases with no gene match: 3. This CDR3 comprises 15 residues. Germline V CDR1 and CDR2: LGHNA, YNFKEQ. CDR3 protein: CASSQSGQGTDTQYF. The CDR3 DNA reads TGTGCCAGCAGCCAGTCGGGACAGGGCACAGATACGCAGTATTTT.

The chain carries TRBV29-1 and TRBJ2-7; D may match TRBD1 or TRBD2 (5 bases each). V dropped 6 bases and J dropped 2 bases, with 14 bases sitting between them. The germline CDR1 and CDR2 sequences are SQVTM and ANQGSEA. CDR3 length equals 13 residues. The CDR3 DNA follows: TGCAGCGTCTTGGGACCCTTGGCCTACGAGCAGTACTTC. Amino acid sequence: CSVLGPLAYEQYF.

The chain recombines TRBV15 with TRBJ1-6; a possible D gene is TRBD1 (5 bases). The CDR3 is made up of 16 amino acids. V shed 8 bases and J shed 3 bases, with 17 bases lying between them. From germline, CDR1 is LNHNV and CDR2 YYDKDF (reference sequence). In DNA form, the CDR3 reads TGTGCCACCTCTTTGGGGGGGACGCTCTATAATTCACCCCTCCACTTT. Translated, it gives CATSLGGTLYNSPLHF. Full variable domain (rest looked up from reference TRBV15 and TRBJ1-6): DAMVIQNPRYQVTQFGKPVTLSCSQTLNHNVMYWYQQKSSQAPKLLFHYYDKDFNNEADTPDNFQSRRPNTSFCFLDIRSPGLGDTAMYLCATSLGGTLYNSPLHFGNGTRLTVT.

The chain recombines TRBV4-1 with TRBJ2-5, with D possibly called TRBD1 or TRBD2 (7 bases each). Trimming stripped 3 bases from V and 5 bases from J, with 13 bases between. The CDR3 is 14 amino acids. Germline V CDR1 and CDR2: MGHRA, YSYEKL. For the CDR3, the DNA is TGCGCCAGCAGCCATCCCCAGGGGGGGGAGACCCAGTACTTC. It codes for CASSHPQGGETQYF.

This clonotype appeared a few times. The CDR3 nucleotides read TGTGCCAGCAGCCACCTGGGACAGGGTGGGACTGAAGCTTTCTTT. Protein: CASSHLGQGGTEAFF. V is TRBV16 and J is TRBJ1-1; TRBD1 aligns across 9 bases. This CDR3 has 15 amino acids. V trimming: 3 bases; J trimming: 5 bases; junction bases outside the gene matches: 7. CDR1 and CDR2 (germline): KGHSY, FQNENV.